The clone carrying this T cell receptor (beta chain) showed up just a few times. The antigen is undetermined. Each sample's TCRbeta library yielded on average around 42,000 productive templates. The assay was immunoSEQ multiplex PCR, and TCRdb's table has in-frame clones only and misses some. The sample lists around 3,600 clones, 65% to 75% seen once, with under 35% in the top ten. The data stem from a study of STAT3 mutations in large granular lymphocyte leukemia. Study as a whole: Over half of T-LGLL patients had one or more immunosuppressive regimens.

Study-wide findings and caveats: In T-cell large granular lymphocyte leukemia, about half of patients showed multiple immunodominant subclonotypes. Some patients had persisting codominant clonotypes that could mask small clones.

This TCR was sampled from a man aged 60-69 years with T-cell large granular lymphocyte leukemia. Some clones in this sample may be carry-over from other donors' samples. Sequencing was performed on peripheral blood mononuclear cells.

CDR3 DNA sequence: TGTGCCAGCAGCTTATTCGGCGAGTATGGCTACACCTTC. The encoded protein is CASSLFGEYGYTF. The rearrangement links TRBV7-9 to TRBJ1-2; D not resolved. The V gene's germline CDR1 is SEHNR and CDR2 FQNEAQ (reference sequence). The CDR3 contains 13 residues. The V end was cut by 2 bases, the J end by 5 bases, with 9 bases between.